A selection of T cell receptor beta chains follows, all from one sample in a study of T cell repertoires in cytomegalovirus infection. Antigens of these TCRs are unknown. TCRdb processed the reads anew with MiXCR; each CDR3 protein has one entry. The profile shows approximately 590,000 distinct CDR3 sequences, about 39% of them singletons. The input for sequencing was cultured PBMCs, taken from culture after CMV antigen stimulation. The receptors derive from a human donor in good health (CMV status not recorded). Some clones in this sample may be carry-over from other donors' samples. Each CDR3 is given with its conserved first and last residue. A D gene is named only where the DNA matches it firmly. A row's size may be missing; if present it is once, few, many or a size class.

NA	TRBV7-6	TRBD1	TRBJ2-7	TGTGCCAGCAGACCCCCCATAGGGACAGGGGGCTCCTACGAGCAGTACTTC	CASRPPIGTGGSYEQYF
few	TRBV7-2	NA	TRBJ1-2	TGTGCCAGCAGTTCACAGTTGAGCTCTGGTGGCTACACCTTC	CASSSQLSSGGYTF
NA	TRBV15	NA	TRBJ2-1	TGTGCCACCAGCAGAGTAGGCGGGCCCAACTACAATGAGCAGTTCTTC	CATSRVGGPNYNEQFF
NA	TRBV7-6	TRBD1	TRBJ1-1	TGTGCCAGCAGCCAGACGACAGGGATCGTTGGCACTGAAGCTTTCTTT	CASSQTTGIVGTEAFF
NA	TRBV5-1	NA	TRBJ2-3	TGCGCCAGCAGCTTACGGACAGTCGTCGCAGATACGCAGTATTTT	CASSLRTVVADTQYF
NA	TRBV2	NA	TRBJ2-2	TGTGCCAGCACAACGGGCGGGGAGCTGTTTTTT	CASTTGGELFF
once	TRBV29-1	TRBD2	TRBJ2-7	TGCAGCGTGGCTCCGGGACTAGCGGGCTCCTACGAGCAGTACTTC	CSVAPGLAGSYEQYF
NA	TRBV6-1	TRBD2	TRBJ2-7	TGTGCCAGCAGCTCCGGGACTAGCGGGGCTCTTCAAGGGGGGGAGCAGTACTTC	CASSSGTSGALQGGEQYF
few	TRBV11-2	NA	TRBJ1-2	TGTGCCAGCAGCTTAAAGGAGAGTGAGGGCTACACCTTC	CASSLKESEGYTF
NA	TRBV7-9	TRBD1	TRBJ1-3	TGTGCCAGCAGCAATACCGGGACAGCTGGAAACACCATATATTTT	CASSNTGTAGNTIYF
NA	TRBV5-5	TRBD2	TRBJ2-1	TGTGCCAGCAGCGGGGGGGTCCACAATGAGCAGTTCTTC	CASSGGVHNEQFF
few	TRBV7-2	TRBD1	TRBJ1-3	TGTGCCAGCAGCTCAGGGGGGGCGCAACTTACCATATATTTT	CASSSGGAQLTIYF
few	TRBV7-8	TRBD1	TRBJ2-5	TGTGCCAGCAGCTTAGGGCTATGGACAGGGGACGACCAAGAGACCCAGTACTTC	CASSLGLWTGDDQETQYF
NA	TRBV12-5	TRBD1	TRBJ1-2	TGTGCTAGTGGATTAGACAGGGGATACGGCTACACCTTC	CASGLDRGYGYTF
NA	TRBV6-6	TRBD2	TRBJ2-5	TGTGCCAGCAGTACCGGGACTAGCGGGGGGGCCTTCGAGACCCAGTACTTC	CASSTGTSGGAFETQYF
NA	TRBV30	NA	TRBJ2-2	TGTGCCCTATGGAGGTACACCGGGGAGCTGTTTTTT	CALWRYTGELFF
NA	TRBV28	NA	TRBJ2-7	TGTGCCAGCAGTTTAACCCAGGACCTTTACGAGCAGTACTTC	CASSLTQDLYEQYF
few	TRBV7-6	TRBD1	TRBJ1-6	TGTGCCAGCAGCTTAGAAGGGACAGGGAGCCTATCTGGATCACCCCTCCACTTT	CASSLEGTGSLSGSPLHF
NA	TRBV19	NA	TRBJ1-5	TGTGCCAGTAGTATAGAAGCAGGGGTCGGCCAGCCCCAGCATTTT	CASSIEAGVGQPQHF
few	TRBV18	NA	TRBJ1-2	TGTGCCAGCTCACCACCGGCCTACTATGGCTACACCTTC	CASSPPAYYGYTF
NA	TRBV29-1	NA	TRBJ2-7	TGCAGCGTTGGTGTCACGGGGCAAGCCTACGAGCAGTACTTC	CSVGVTGQAYEQYF
few	TRBV6-1	TRBD2	TRBJ2-7	TGTGCCAGCAGTGAAGCAGTAGCGGGGCCCTACGAGCAGTACTTC	CASSEAVAGPYEQYF
few	TRBV12-3/TRBV12-4	TRBD2	TRBJ2-3	TGTGCCAGCCGCCGGCGGGGGGTCGCAGATACGCAGTATTTT	CASRRRGVADTQYF
NA	TRBV4-3	NA	TRBJ2-7	TGCGCCAGCAGCCCCCAACGGGACGGTTCCTACGAGCAGTACTTC	CASSPQRDGSYEQYF
NA	TRBV12-3/TRBV12-4	NA	TRBJ2-1	TGTGCCAGCAGTTTTAGGAGGCAGGGGTTTGAGCAGTTCTTC	CASSFRRQGFEQFF